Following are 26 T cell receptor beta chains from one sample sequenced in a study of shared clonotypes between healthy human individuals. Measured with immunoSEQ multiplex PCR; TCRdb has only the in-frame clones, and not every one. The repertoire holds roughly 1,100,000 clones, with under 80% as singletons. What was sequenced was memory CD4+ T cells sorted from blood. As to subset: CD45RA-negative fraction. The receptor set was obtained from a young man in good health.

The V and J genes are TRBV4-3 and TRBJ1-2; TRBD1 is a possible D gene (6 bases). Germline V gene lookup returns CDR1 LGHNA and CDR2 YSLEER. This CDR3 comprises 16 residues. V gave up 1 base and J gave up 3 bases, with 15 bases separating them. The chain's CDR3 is CASSQGATGKDYGYTF. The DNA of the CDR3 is TGCGCCAGCAGCCAAGGTGCCACAGGGAAGGACTATGGCTACACCTTC.

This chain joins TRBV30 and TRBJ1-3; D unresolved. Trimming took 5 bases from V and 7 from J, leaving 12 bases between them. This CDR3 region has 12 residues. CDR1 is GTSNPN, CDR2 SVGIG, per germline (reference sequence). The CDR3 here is CAWGEDFNTIYF. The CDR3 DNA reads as TGTGCCTGGGGTGAGGATTTTAACACCATATATTTT.

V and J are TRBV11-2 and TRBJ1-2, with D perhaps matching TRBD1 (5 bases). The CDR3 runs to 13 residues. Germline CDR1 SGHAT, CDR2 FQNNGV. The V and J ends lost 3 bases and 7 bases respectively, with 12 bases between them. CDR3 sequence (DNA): TGTGCCAGCAGCTTGCAGGGTGATGGTGGCTACACCTTC. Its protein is CASSLQGDGGYTF.

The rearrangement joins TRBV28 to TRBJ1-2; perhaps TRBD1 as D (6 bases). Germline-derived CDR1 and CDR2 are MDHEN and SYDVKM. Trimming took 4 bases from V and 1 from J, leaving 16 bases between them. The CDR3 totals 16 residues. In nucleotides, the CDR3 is TGTGCCAGCAGTTCCCTGGACAGCAAATATAACTATGGCTACACCTTC. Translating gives CASSSLDSKYNYGYTF.

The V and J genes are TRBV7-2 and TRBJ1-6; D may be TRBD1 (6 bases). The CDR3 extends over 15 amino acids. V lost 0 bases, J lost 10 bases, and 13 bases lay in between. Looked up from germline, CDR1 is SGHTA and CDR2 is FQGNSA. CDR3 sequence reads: CASSLATGMESPLHF. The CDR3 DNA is TGTGCCAGCAGCTTAGCAACAGGGATGGAATCACCCCTCCACTTT.

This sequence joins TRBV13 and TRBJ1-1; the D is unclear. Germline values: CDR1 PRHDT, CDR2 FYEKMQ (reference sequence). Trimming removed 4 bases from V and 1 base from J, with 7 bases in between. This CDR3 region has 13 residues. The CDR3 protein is CASSSVGNTEAFF. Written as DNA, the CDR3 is TGTGCCAGCAGCTCCGTTGGGAACACTGAAGCTTTCTTT.

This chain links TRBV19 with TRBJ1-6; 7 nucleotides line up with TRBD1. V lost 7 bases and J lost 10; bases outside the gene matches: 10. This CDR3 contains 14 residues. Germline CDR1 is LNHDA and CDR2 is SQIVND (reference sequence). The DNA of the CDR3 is TGTGCCAGTAAGGGTCGACAGGGAGAATCACCCCTCCACTTT. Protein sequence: CASKGRQGESPLHF.

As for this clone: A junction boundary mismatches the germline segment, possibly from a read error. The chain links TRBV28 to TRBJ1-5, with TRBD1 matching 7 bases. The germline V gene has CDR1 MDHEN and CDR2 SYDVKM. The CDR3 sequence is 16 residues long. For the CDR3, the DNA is TGTGCCAGCACCCCAGGGGGGGTGTCTGGCAATCGGCCCCAGCATTTT. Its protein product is CASTPGGVSGNRPQHF.

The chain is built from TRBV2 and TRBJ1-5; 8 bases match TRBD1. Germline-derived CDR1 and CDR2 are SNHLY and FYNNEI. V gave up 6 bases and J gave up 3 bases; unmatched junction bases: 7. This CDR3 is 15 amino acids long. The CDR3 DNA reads TGTGCCAGCAGCGGACAGGGCGGGGTCAATCAGCCCCAGCATTTT. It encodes CASSGQGGVNQPQHF. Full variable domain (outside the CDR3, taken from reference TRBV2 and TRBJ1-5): EPEVTQTPSHQVTQMGQEVILRCVPISNHLYFYWYRQILGQKVEFLVSFYNNEISEKSEIFDDQFSVERPDGSNFTLKIRSTKLEDSAMYFCASSGQGGVNQPQHFGDGTRLSIL.

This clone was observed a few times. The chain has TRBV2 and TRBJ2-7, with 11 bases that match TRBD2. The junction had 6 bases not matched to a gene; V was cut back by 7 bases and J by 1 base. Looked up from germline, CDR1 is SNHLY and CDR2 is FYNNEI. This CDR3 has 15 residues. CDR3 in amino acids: CASKAGLAGSYEQYF. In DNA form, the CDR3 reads TGTGCCAGCAAGGCCGGACTAGCGGGTTCCTACGAGCAGTACTTC.

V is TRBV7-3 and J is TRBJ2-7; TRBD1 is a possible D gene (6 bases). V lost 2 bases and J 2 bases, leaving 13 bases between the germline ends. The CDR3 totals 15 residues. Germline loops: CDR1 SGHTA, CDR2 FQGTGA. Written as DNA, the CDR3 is TGTGCCAGCAGCTTAGGGGACAAATCGCCCTACGAGCAGTACTTC. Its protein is CASSLGDKSPYEQYF.

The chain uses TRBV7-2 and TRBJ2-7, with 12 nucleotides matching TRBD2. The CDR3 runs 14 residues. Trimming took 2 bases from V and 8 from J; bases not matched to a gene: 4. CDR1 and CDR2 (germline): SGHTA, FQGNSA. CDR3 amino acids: CASSLRLAGEKQYF. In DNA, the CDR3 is TGTGCCAGCAGCTTACGACTAGCGGGAGAGAAGCAGTACTTC.

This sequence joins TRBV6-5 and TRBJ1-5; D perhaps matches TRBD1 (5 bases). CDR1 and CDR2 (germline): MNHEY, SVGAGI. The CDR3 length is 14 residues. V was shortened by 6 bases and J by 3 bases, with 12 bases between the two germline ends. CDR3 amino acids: CASRTAGFNQPQHF. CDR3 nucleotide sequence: TGTGCCAGCAGAACGGCAGGGTTCAATCAGCCCCAGCATTTT.

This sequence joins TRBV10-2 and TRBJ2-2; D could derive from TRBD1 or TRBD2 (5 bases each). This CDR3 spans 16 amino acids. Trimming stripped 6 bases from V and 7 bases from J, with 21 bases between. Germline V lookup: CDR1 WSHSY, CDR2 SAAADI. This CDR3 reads CASSLSLGASNGELFF. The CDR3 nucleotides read TGCGCCAGCAGCCTTTCACTCGGGGCGAGTAACGGGGAGCTGTTTTTT.

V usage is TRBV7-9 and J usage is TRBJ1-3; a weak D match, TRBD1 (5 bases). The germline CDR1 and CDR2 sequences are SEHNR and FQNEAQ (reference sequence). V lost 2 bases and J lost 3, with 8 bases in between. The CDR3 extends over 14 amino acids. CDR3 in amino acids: CASSLPQVGNTIYF. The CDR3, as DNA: TGTGCCAGCAGCTTACCACAGGTTGGAAACACCATATATTTT.

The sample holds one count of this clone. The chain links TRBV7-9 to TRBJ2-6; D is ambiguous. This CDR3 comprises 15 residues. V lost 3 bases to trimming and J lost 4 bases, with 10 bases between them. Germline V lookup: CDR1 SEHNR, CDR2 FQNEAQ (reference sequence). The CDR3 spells CASSFLYGGANVLTF. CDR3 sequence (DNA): TGTGCCAGCAGCTTCCTCTACGGAGGGGCCAACGTCCTGACTTTC.

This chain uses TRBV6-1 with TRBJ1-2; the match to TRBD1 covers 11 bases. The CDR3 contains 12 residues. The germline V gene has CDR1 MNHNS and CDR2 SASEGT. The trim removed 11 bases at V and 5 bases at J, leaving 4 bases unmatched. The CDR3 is CASRDRGYGYTF. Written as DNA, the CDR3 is TGTGCCTCCAGGGACAGGGGGTATGGCTACACCTTC.

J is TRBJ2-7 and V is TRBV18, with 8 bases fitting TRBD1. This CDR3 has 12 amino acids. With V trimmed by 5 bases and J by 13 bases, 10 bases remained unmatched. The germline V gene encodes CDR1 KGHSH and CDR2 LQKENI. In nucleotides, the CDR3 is TGTGCCAGCTCAACGCCCGGGACAGGTACATACTTC. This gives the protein CASSTPGTGTYF.

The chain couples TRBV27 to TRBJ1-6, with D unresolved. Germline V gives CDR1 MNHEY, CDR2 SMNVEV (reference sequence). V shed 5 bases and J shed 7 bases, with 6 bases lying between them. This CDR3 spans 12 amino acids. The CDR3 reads CASSLRNSPLHF. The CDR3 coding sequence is TGTGCCAGCAGTCTCCGGAATTCACCCCTCCACTTT.

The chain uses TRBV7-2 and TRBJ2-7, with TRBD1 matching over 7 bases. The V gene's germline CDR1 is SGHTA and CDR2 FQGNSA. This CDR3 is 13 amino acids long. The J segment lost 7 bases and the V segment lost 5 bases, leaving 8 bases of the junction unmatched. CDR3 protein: CASSLGTVGEQYF. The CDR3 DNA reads TGTGCCAGCAGCCTGGGGACAGTCGGTGAGCAGTACTTC. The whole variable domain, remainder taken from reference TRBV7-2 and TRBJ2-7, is GAGVSQSPSNKVTEKGKDVELRCDPISGHTALYWYRQSLGQGLEFLIYFQGNSAPDKSGLPSDRFSAERTGGSVSTLTIQRTQQEDSAVYLCASSLGTVGEQYFGPGTRLTVT.

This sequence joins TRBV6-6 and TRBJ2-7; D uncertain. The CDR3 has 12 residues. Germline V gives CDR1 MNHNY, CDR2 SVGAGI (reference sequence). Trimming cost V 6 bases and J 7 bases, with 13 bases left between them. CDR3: CASSPLIREQYF. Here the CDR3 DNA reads TGTGCCAGCAGCCCTCTGATTCGAGAGCAGTACTTC.

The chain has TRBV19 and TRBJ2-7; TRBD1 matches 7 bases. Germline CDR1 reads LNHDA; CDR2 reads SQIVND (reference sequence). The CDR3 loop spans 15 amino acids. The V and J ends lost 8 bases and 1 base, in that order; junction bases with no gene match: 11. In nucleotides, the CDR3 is TGTGCCAGTGCACAGGGGTGGGTGGGGTCCTACGAGCAGTACTTC. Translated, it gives CASAQGWVGSYEQYF.

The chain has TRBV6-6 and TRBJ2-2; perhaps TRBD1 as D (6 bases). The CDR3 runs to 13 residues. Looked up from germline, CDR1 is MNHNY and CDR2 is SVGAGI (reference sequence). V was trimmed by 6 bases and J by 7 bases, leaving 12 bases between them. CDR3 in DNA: TGTGCCAGCAGGATTGACAGGCTCGGGGAGCTGTTTTTT. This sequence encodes CASRIDRLGELFF.

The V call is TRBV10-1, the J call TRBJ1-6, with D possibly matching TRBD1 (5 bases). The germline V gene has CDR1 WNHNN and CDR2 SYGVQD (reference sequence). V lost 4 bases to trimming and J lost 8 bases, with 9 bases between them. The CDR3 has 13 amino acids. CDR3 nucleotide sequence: TGCGCCAGCAGTGGGACACCGGATTCACCCCTCCACTTT. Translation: CASSGTPDSPLHF.

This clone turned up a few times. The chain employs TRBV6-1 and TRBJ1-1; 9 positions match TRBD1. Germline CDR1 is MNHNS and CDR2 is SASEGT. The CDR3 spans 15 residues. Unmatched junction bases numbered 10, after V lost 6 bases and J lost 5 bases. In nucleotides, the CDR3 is TGTGCCAGCAGAGACACAGGGGGCCAAGGGACTGAAGCTTTCTTT. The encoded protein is CASRDTGGQGTEAFF.

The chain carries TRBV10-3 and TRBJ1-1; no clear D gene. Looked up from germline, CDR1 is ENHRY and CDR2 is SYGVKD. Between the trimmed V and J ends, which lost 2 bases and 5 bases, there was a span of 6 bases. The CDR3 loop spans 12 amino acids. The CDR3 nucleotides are TGTGCCATCAGTGAGACCCTAACTGAAGCTTTCTTT. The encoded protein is CAISETLTEAFF.